This paragraph covers one T cell receptor (beta chain) sequence. Its antigen target is currently unknown. The record has no base qualities; no much larger clone is one base away. The library was produced with 5' RACE. The data were produced on an Illumina HiSeq 2000. A universal primer binding site was introduced by template switching, and a unique molecular identifier was present in the final cDNA, enabling accurate counting of TCR cDNA molecules. First-strand cDNA for TCR alpha and beta chains was synthesized from specific primers in the conserved constant-segment region. To control for contamination, each cDNA library was double barcoded with a SMART-Mk sample barcode plus Illumina barcodes. Two successive PCR steps introduced TruSeq adapter sequences along with Illumina sample barcodes. Sequencing of the TCR alpha and beta cDNA libraries was done on the Illumina HiSeq platform using custom primers. Regarding the original processing steps: MiGEC was used to process raw reads and extract unique molecular identifiers, and MiXCR was used to find CDR3 positions. Recombination models were inferred per individual with the repgenHMM and IGoR tools using an EM algorithm. Shared clonotype analysis was performed with the tcR package in R, normalizing sharing by the product of cloneset sizes. To study raw recombination free of thymic and clonal selection effects, out-of-frame nonproductive sequences were analyzed. The public sequencing data were trimmed at Q25 with fastp and processed into clonotypes with MiXCR by TCRdb, which kept only in-frame beta chains. Every CDR3 protein is listed once, alongside the most common genes and DNA of its rows. V and J calls and clone size were set by TCRdb, not the authors. This sample gives roughly 750,000 distinct CDR3 sequences in total; around 20% of them show up just once. Around 4.4% of the sample is taken by the ten largest.

Every donor in the study was a healthy Caucasian. Three pairs of female monozygotic twins, all aged roughly 18 to 29 years, made up the twin cohort. RNA for TCR libraries was isolated from peripheral blood mononuclear cells. V is trimmed back by 0 bases and J by 1 base, and the junction contains 9 bases that no gene match accounts for. The CDR3 has 18 amino acids, counting the end cysteine and phenylalanine. The entry retains the CDR3 DNA only, 54 bases that are in frame from base 1. The CDR1 and CDR2 encoded by the germline V gene are MNHEY and SVGAGI. These data originate in a study of identical twins (dated by TCRdb to the mid-2010s). The study in broad terms: The study deep-sequenced TCR alpha and beta repertoires from monozygotic twins, unrelated adults of various ages and cord blood to test whether fetal clonotypes persist. To rule out contamination, the twin experiments were replicated at different times with different library preparation protocols.

General findings and caveats noted by the study authors: Fewer insertions were carried by abundant cord blood beta clonotypes, a similar but weaker trend appeared in young adult naive repertoires, and no such trend appeared in memory repertoires. Out-of-frame TCR alpha sequences shared between twins showed an excess of low generation-probability sequences compared with coincidental sharing between unrelated individuals. In monozygotic twins, recombination models systematically underestimated out-of-frame TCR alpha sharing, but the models matched the sharing seen between unrelated individuals. Because the same donors could not be followed over many years, the conclusions depended on cross-sectional statistical analysis. The excess sharing between twins in beta out-of-frame sequences was weaker because fewer shared sequences reduced the signal-to-noise ratio. Invariant T cells such as MAIT and iNKT could partly confound zero-insertion analyses, although diverse VJ usage argued against such confounding for most clonotypes.

This sample was also put to use in a study of T cells expressing NK-cell markers. From the second report: Roughly 8 donors provided sorted CD3+CD56+NKG2C+, CD3+CD56+NKG2C- and CD3+CD56-NKG2C+ T-cell subsets, whose TCR beta-chain repertoires were profiled. Among the eight sequenced donors, only one was HCMV-seronegative, while the other seven were HCMV-seropositive. In several experiments an anti-gammadeltaTCR antibody was added to restrict sorting to alphabetaTCR-expressing T cells. For six donors, the dominant CD3+CD56+NKG2C+ clonotypes were among the top 10 CD8+ clonotypes and accounted for about 1.0-7.5% of CD8+ T cells. Those dominant clonotypes were again the most abundant among CD3+CD56-NKG2C+ cells in a handful of donors, at about 25-60.1%. Whether the expanded NKG2C-expressing T cell clones were specific for HCMV antigens remained unclear. All eight donors whose samples were sequenced were randomly selected healthy volunteers, three of them men and five women. A commercial ELISA kit detecting HCMV-specific IgG in serum was used to determine HCMV serostatus. For roughly 6 donors, bulk peripheral blood T-cell repertoires were also sequenced from unsorted PBMC. MIGEC handled demultiplexing of the reads and grouping by UMI, while MiTCR was used to assemble and quantify clonotypes. To remove erroneous sequences, TCR cDNA sequences were retained only when supported by two or more reads. The tcR package was used for downstream repertoire analysis, and clonotypes were matched across fractions by CDR3 nucleotide sequence plus V segment. Antigen specificity was annotated against VDJdb with VDJmatch, allowing one amino acid substitution in CDR3.

This TCR was sampled from a woman between 18 and 29 years old in good health. This receptor chain uses TRBV6-5 and TRBJ2-5, with 9 bases in between that match TRBD2. The specimen was PBMCs. The CDR3 protein sequence reads: CASSYSRRLAGLQETQYF. The DNA sequence is given as TGTGCCAGCAGTTACTCGCGCAGGCTAGCGGGGCTCCAAGAGACCCAGTACTTC.